This T cell receptor (beta chain) was retrieved from a study of human T cells and chemical hapten exposure. Study overall: A mostly female patient group had alopecia areata, totalis or universalis.

At least ten counts were recorded for this clonotype. Time point denoted: patch test 2, 6 weeks after DPC sensitization. Sample treatment: therapeutic diphenylcyclopropenone sensitization with weekly scalp DPC. TCRdb re-called the RACE reads with MiXCR, one entry per CDR3 protein. The sample holds roughly 50,000 distinct CDR3 sequences, more than 9% seen once. J gave up 11 bases and V 6 bases, and 8 bases lay outside the gene matches. Germline assignment: CDR1 MDHEN and CDR2 SYDVKM. The CDR3 is made up of 12 amino acids. This specimen consisted of whole blood, obtained in connection with sensitization to the hapten diphenylcyclopropenone (DPC). The TCR sequence derives from a woman aged 45-65 years with alopecia areata. Some clones in this sample may be carry-over from other donors' samples. The chain uses TRBV28 and TRBJ1-1; 8 bases align to TRBD1. The CDR3 DNA reads TGTGCCAGCAGACAACAGGGGGTGTTCGCTTTCTTT. Translated, it gives CASRQQGVFAFF.